The T cell receptor (beta chain) under discussion was sequenced for a study of cytomegalovirus exposure and HLA in healthy donors. The records do not include a CMV serostatus for this donor. Study-wide points: In an earlier analysis, about 87% or about 30%: the productive usage of most TCR beta V segments. High sensitivity and specificity were reportedly achieved when the classifier diagnosed cytomegalovirus status.

The primer mix had 60 Vbeta and 13 Jbeta primers. The method was immunoSEQ multiplex PCR; TCRdb's version includes in-frame clones alone and lacks a portion of them. The sample lists some 98,000 clones; roughly 82% were seen once. On this clone: Its antigen is still unknown.

Sequenced: PBMCs. The sequence was collected from a human donor in good health.

This chain's CDR3 is CASSQFMGLAGGPYNEQFF. In DNA form, the CDR3 reads TGTGCCAGCAGCCAATTCATGGGACTAGCGGGGGGCCCCTACAATGAGCAGTTCTTC. This sequence joins TRBV14 and TRBJ2-1; 15 bases agree with TRBD2. This CDR3 is 19 amino acids long. The V gene's germline CDR1 is SGHDN and CDR2 FVKESK. Trimming cost V 2 bases and J 2 bases; bases outside gene matches: 7.